Shown below are 5 T cell receptor beta chains from a single sample sequenced in a study of blood T cell repertoires in COVID-19. Produced via immunoSEQ multiplex PCR; TCRdb's table is partial and in-frame only. The sample lists 55,000 to 85,000 clones, more than 75% occurring once. Material: peripheral blood. Source of these receptors: a woman aged 70-85 years with acute or convalescent COVID-19.

This rearrangement joins TRBV20-1 to TRBJ1-2; D perhaps matches TRBD1 (5 bases). V lost 3 bases to trimming and J lost 3 bases, with 11 bases between them. Germline CDR1 reads DFQATT; CDR2 reads SNEGSKA (reference sequence). The length of the CDR3 is 13 residues. The DNA for the CDR3 is TGCAGTGCTAGTTCGCAGGGCTACTATGGCTACACCTTC. Translation gives CSASSQGYYGYTF.

The rearrangement links TRBV4-1 to TRBJ2-5, with a tentative D call TRBD2 (5 bases). Trimming shortened V by 0 bases and J by 4 bases, and 18 bases separated the two germline ends. CDR1 and CDR2 (germline): MGHRA, YSYEKL. This CDR3 comprises 17 residues. The CDR3 here is CASSQDFRGKAGETQYF. CDR3 DNA: TGCGCCAGCAGCCAAGATTTTAGAGGAAAGGCGGGAGAGACCCAGTACTTC.

The chain has TRBV10-2 and TRBJ1-5; possible D gene TRBD1, 6 bases. CDR1 is WSHSY and CDR2 is SAAADI in the germline V gene. The CDR3 runs 15 residues. Trimming removed 5 bases at V and 0 bases at J, with 11 bases between. CDR3 loop: CASSMTGYSNQPQHF. The CDR3 DNA sequence: TGCGCCAGCAGTATGACAGGTTATAGCAATCAGCCCCAGCATTTT.

This chain connects TRBV5-1 to TRBJ2-3, with 8 bases matching TRBD2. Unmatched junction bases numbered 5, after V lost 0 bases and J lost 2 bases. This CDR3 has 16 amino acids. Germline loops: CDR1 SGHRS, CDR2 YFSETQ. This CDR3 is CASSLGGGPFTDTQYF. In DNA, the CDR3 is TGCGCCAGCAGCTTGGGCGGGGGGCCTTTCACAGATACGCAGTATTTT.

CDR3: CASSELGTEETQYF. The CDR3 coding sequence is TGTGCCAGCAGTGAATTGGGGACAGAAGAGACCCAGTACTTC. This chain joins TRBV6-1 and TRBJ2-5, with 7 bases fitting TRBD1. This CDR3 contains 14 residues. J was trimmed by 3 bases and V by 2 bases; bases with no gene match: 3. CDR1 and CDR2 (germline): MNHNS, SASEGT.